This entry lists 30 T cell receptor beta chains sequenced from one sample in a study of cytomegalovirus exposure and HLA in healthy donors. With 60 Vbeta and 13 Jbeta primers, the PCR was carried out. Method: immunoSEQ multiplex PCR; TCRdb's copy keeps in-frame clones and lacks some. The table lists tens of thousands of clones, 85% to 95% of them singletons. The sample was PBMCs. These TCRs come from a woman aged 18-30 years in good health and CMV-seronegative.

The chain employs TRBV29-1 and TRBJ2-3; D ambiguous. Trimming took 6 bases from V and 0 from J, leaving 7 bases between them. Per germline, CDR1 SQVTM and CDR2 ANQGSEA. The CDR3 contains 12 residues. This CDR3 reads CSVQESTDTQYF. CDR3 DNA sequence: TGCAGCGTCCAAGAGAGCACAGATACGCAGTATTTT.

V usage is TRBV30 and J usage is TRBJ2-7; D is possibly TRBD1 (6 bases). This CDR3 is built from 16 residues. Trimming took 1 base from V and 4 from J, leaving 20 bases between them. Per the germline V gene, CDR1 is GTSNPN and CDR2 is SVGIG (reference sequence). The CDR3 bases are TGTGCCTGGAGTGCGACGAGGGGACAATTAAAGTACGAGCAGTACTTC. Its protein product is CAWSATRGQLKYEQYF.

V and J are TRBV28 and TRBJ1-4, with D perhaps matching TRBD1 (6 bases). CDR3 length equals 18 residues. Germline loops: CDR1 MDHEN, CDR2 SYDVKM. Trimming cost V 5 bases and J 7 bases, with 26 bases left between them. CDR3 bases: TGTGCCAGCAGTCCCAACACCTTCTACGGGGGGGGCACTGAAAAACTGTTTTTT. This gives the protein CASSPNTFYGGGTEKLFF. Full variable domain (rest looked up from reference TRBV28 and TRBJ1-4): DVKVTQSSRYLVKRTGEKVFLECVQDMDHENMFWYRQDPGLGLRLIYFSYDVKMKEKGDIPEGYSVSREKKERFSLILESASTNQTSMYLCASSPNTFYGGGTEKLFFGSGTQLSVL.

The chain has TRBV30 and TRBJ1-6; D gene uncertain. The CDR3 is 17 amino acids. With 4 bases removed from V and 5 bases from J, the gap between germline ends came to 21 bases. Germline V gives CDR1 GTSNPN, CDR2 SVGIG (reference sequence). The CDR3 sequence is CAWTIAGGWRDNSPLHF. DNA for the CDR3: TGTGCCTGGACCATAGCTGGAGGGTGGCGAGATAATTCACCCCTCCACTTT.

The gene calls are TRBV6-5 and TRBJ2-7, with 13 bases aligning to TRBD2. The CDR3 runs 15 residues. Per germline, CDR1 MNHEY and CDR2 SVGAGI. V shed 0 bases and J 5 bases; nucleotides not matched to a gene: 1. CDR3 nucleotides: TGTGCCAGCAGTTACTCGACTAGCGGGAGGAACGAGCAGTACTTC. The encoded protein is CASSYSTSGRNEQYF.

The V call is TRBV6-5, the J call TRBJ1-6; D is possibly TRBD1 (6 bases). Germline V gives CDR1 MNHEY, CDR2 SVGAGI. Between the trimmed V and J ends, which lost 0 bases and 6 bases, there was a span of 9 bases. This CDR3 has 15 residues. The CDR3 reads CASSYSGHPNSPLHF. CDR3 coding DNA: TGTGCCAGCAGTTACTCGGGACACCCTAATTCACCCCTCCACTTT.

V and J are TRBV6-5 and TRBJ2-7, with D tentatively TRBD2 (6 bases). Germline values: CDR1 MNHEY, CDR2 SVGAGI. Trimming removed 8 bases from V and 13 bases from J, with 18 bases in between. CDR3 length: 11 amino acids. The CDR3 loop reads CASGYGRDFYF. The CDR3 nucleotides read TGTGCCAGCGGGTACGGCAGGGACTTTTACTTC.

V usage is TRBV27 and J usage is TRBJ2-2; TRBD2 matches at 12 bases. This CDR3 has 16 amino acids. With V trimmed by 5 bases and J by 4 bases, 5 bases remained unmatched. CDR1 is MNHEY, CDR2 SMNVEV, per germline (reference sequence). The CDR3 is CASSPTLAGGTGELFF. The CDR3 nucleotides are TGTGCCAGCAGTCCCACACTAGCGGGAGGCACCGGGGAGCTGTTTTTT.

The CDR3 DNA reads TGTGCCAGCAGCCCCGGACAGGCGGCAGATACGCAGTATTTT. As protein: CASSPGQAADTQYF. The genes are TRBV5-4 and TRBJ2-3; TRBD1 aligns across 7 bases. The CDR3 extends over 14 amino acids. Germline CDR1 SGHNT, CDR2 YYREEE (reference sequence). With V trimmed by 4 bases and J by 4 bases, 6 bases remained unmatched.

This chain links TRBV6-6 with TRBJ2-7; D is perhaps TRBD1 (6 bases). CDR3 length: 11 residues. V dropped 5 bases and J dropped 6 bases, with 8 bases sitting between them. Germline values: CDR1 MNHNY, CDR2 SVGAGI (reference sequence). CDR3 residues: CASSPGAEQYF. CDR3 bases: TGTGCCAGCAGTCCAGGGGCCGAGCAGTACTTC.

In its sample, this clone was seen a few times. The chain employs TRBV11-2 and TRBJ2-1; 7 nucleotides align to TRBD2. Unmatched junction bases numbered 8, after V lost 1 base and J lost 8 bases. This CDR3 contains 15 residues. In germline, CDR1 is SGHAT, CDR2 FQNNGV. DNA of the CDR3: TGTGCCAGCAGCTTAGGCCTAGCGGAAGAGGATGAGCAGTTCTTC. The encoded protein is CASSLGLAEEDEQFF.

This sequence joins TRBV16 and TRBJ2-7; D is unclear. Germline CDR1 and CDR2: KGHSY and FQNENV. The V gene lost 2 bases and the J gene lost 9 bases, with 14 bases spanning the gap. This CDR3 has 13 residues. For the CDR3, the DNA is TGTGCCAGCAGCCAAAGCCGGGTGTTCCGGCAGTACTTC. Residues: CASSQSRVFRQYF.

The genes are TRBV6-6 and TRBJ1-4; D gene uncertain. Trimming took off 6 bases at V and 6 bases at J, with 14 bases between the two ends. Germline V gives CDR1 MNHNY, CDR2 SVGAGI (reference sequence). CDR3 length: 14 amino acids. Written as DNA, the CDR3 is TGTGCCAGCAGGAGACGGAACGGGGATGAAAAACTGTTTTTT. Encoded protein: CASRRRNGDEKLFF.

CDR3 residues: CASSLAGTGWETQYF. Written as DNA, the CDR3 is TGCGCCAGCAGCTTGGCCGGAACAGGGTGGGAGACCCAGTACTTC. V and J are TRBV5-1 and TRBJ2-5, with D tentatively TRBD1 (6 bases). V was trimmed by 0 bases and J by 5 bases, leaving 14 bases between them. The CDR3 is made up of 15 amino acids. Germline loops: CDR1 SGHRS, CDR2 YFSETQ.

This rearrangement joins TRBV6-6 to TRBJ1-2; 10 bases align to TRBD1. CDR1 and CDR2 (germline): MNHNY, SVGAGI (reference sequence). This CDR3 has 13 amino acids. J gave up 4 bases and V 10 bases, and 6 bases lay outside the gene matches. The CDR3 spells CAIPTGGIYGYTF. CDR3 DNA sequence: TGTGCCATACCGACAGGGGGCATCTATGGCTACACCTTC.

The chain employs TRBV2 and TRBJ2-5, with 10 bases aligning to TRBD1. CDR1 and CDR2 (germline): SNHLY, FYNNEI. This CDR3 is 20 amino acids long. With V trimmed by 0 bases and J by 5 bases, 18 bases remained unmatched. The CDR3 loop reads CASSEASRGTGEEVAETQYF. The CDR3 region has the DNA TGTGCCAGCAGTGAAGCATCCAGGGGGACAGGGGAGGAGGTGGCTGAGACCCAGTACTTC.

V gene TRBV7-8 combines with J gene TRBJ2-2, with D possibly matching TRBD2 (6 bases). Trimming removed 5 bases at V and 0 bases at J, with 19 bases between. The germline V gene encodes CDR1 SGHVS and CDR2 FQNEAQ. This CDR3 is built from 18 residues. CDR3 coding DNA: TGTGCCAGCAGCCCCAAGACTAGTACGGTTTCGAACACCGGGGAGCTGTTTTTT. Its translation: CASSPKTSTVSNTGELFF.

The rearrangement uses TRBV27 and TRBJ2-3, with TRBD1 as a possible D gene (6 bases). V dropped 6 bases and J dropped 2 bases, with 9 bases sitting between them. CDR1 MNHEY and CDR2 SMNVEV come from the germline V gene (reference sequence). The CDR3 extends over 13 amino acids. CDR3 bases: TGTGCCAGCAGAAGGGGGTTCACAGATACGCAGTATTTT. The encoded protein is CASRRGFTDTQYF.

The chain links TRBV18 to TRBJ2-5; the D gene is possibly TRBD1 (5 bases). Germline V lookup: CDR1 KGHSH, CDR2 LQKENI. Trimming removed 4 bases from V and 1 base from J, with 10 bases in between. The CDR3 extends over 14 amino acids. CDR3 in DNA: TGTGCCAGCTCACGCAGGGTGGGCCAAGAGACCCAGTACTTC. Translated: CASSRRVGQETQYF.

V and J are TRBV29-1 and TRBJ2-1; weak D call: TRBD2 (5 bases). The germline gives CDR1 SQVTM, CDR2 ANQGSEA. The CDR3 runs to 14 residues. V lost 6 bases and J lost 2, with 14 bases in between. The CDR3 is CSVPVTTTYNEQFF. For the CDR3, the DNA is TGCAGCGTCCCCGTGACTACAACCTACAATGAGCAGTTCTTC.

The rearrangement links TRBV19 to TRBJ2-1, with a tentative D call TRBD2 (6 bases). CDR3 length: 16 residues. The V end lost 5 bases, the J end lost 2 bases, and 16 bases lay between the germline ends. Germline assignment: CDR1 LNHDA and CDR2 SQIVND (reference sequence). Here the CDR3 DNA reads TGTGCCAGTAGTCAGTTGGCGGGATCCCCCTACAATGAGCAGTTCTTC. Amino acids: CASSQLAGSPYNEQFF. Complete variable domain (other parts from reference TRBV19 and TRBJ2-1): DGGITQSPKYLFRKEGQNVTLSCEQNLNHDAMYWYRQDPGQGLRLIYYSQIVNDFQKGDIAEGYSVSREKKESFPLTVTSAQKNPTAFYLCASSQLAGSPYNEQFFGPGTRLTVL.

The rearrangement links TRBV25-1 to TRBJ2-7; 7 positions match TRBD1. The CDR3 spans 13 residues. Germline V gene lookup returns CDR1 MGHDK and CDR2 SYGVNS. V shed 9 bases, J shed 0 bases, and the junction held 5 bases outside the gene matches. The CDR3 region is CASLGDSSYEQYF. Here the CDR3 DNA reads TGTGCCAGTCTTGGGGACAGCTCCTACGAGCAGTACTTC.

This chain joins TRBV19 and TRBJ2-2; TRBD2 matches at 7 bases. The CDR3 sequence is 17 residues long. The germline V gene encodes CDR1 LNHDA and CDR2 SQIVND (reference sequence). Trimming took 5 bases from V and 6 from J; bases not matched to a gene: 15. CDR3 nucleotide sequence: TGTGCCAGTAGTTTCCCGGGCCGAACGGGGGGTGCCGGGGAGCTGTTTTTT. Translated, it gives CASSFPGRTGGAGELFF.

CDR3 protein: CASSPTTGNYGYTF. The CDR3 region has the DNA TGTGCCAGCTCACCGACGACTGGGAACTATGGCTACACCTTC. V usage is TRBV18 and J usage is TRBJ1-2; no definite D call. The germline V and J ends were trimmed by 3 bases and 2 bases, with 10 bases remaining between them. This CDR3 is built from 14 residues. Germline V gene lookup returns CDR1 KGHSH and CDR2 LQKENI.

V usage is TRBV27 and J usage is TRBJ2-5, with D possibly matching TRBD2 (5 bases). With 3 bases removed from V and 5 bases from J, the gap between germline ends came to 16 bases. The CDR3 contains 15 residues. The V gene's germline CDR1 is MNHEY and CDR2 SMNVEV (reference sequence). The CDR3 DNA reads as TGTGCCAGCAGTTTTTTTAACGGGGAAAAGGAGACCCAGTACTTC. Translated: CASSFFNGEKETQYF.

V and J are TRBV27 and TRBJ2-2, with D unclear. Germline V lookup: CDR1 MNHEY, CDR2 SMNVEV (reference sequence). The CDR3 totals 14 residues. V gave up 1 base and J gave up 6 bases, with 9 bases separating them. DNA for the CDR3: TGTGCCAGCAGTTTATTTCGTGTTCCCGGGGAGCTGTTTTTT. Translated: CASSLFRVPGELFF.

This clone was seen more than once but under ten times. This chain links TRBV9 with TRBJ2-6, with 8 bases aligning to TRBD1. CDR1 is SGDLS, CDR2 YYNGEE, per germline. J lost 5 bases, V lost 3 bases, and 4 bases had no gene match. This CDR3 comprises 15 residues. The CDR3 DNA follows: TGTGCCAGCAGCGCCCGGACAGGGTGGGCCAACGTCCTGACTTTC. The encoded protein is CASSARTGWANVLTF. The complete variable domain, with remaining parts taken from reference TRBV9 and TRBJ2-6, reads DSGVTQTPKHLITATGQRVTLRCSPRSGDLSVYWYQQSLDQGLQFLIQYYNGEERAKGNILERFSAQQFPDLHSELNLSSLELGDSALYFCASSARTGWANVLTFGAGSRLTVL.

This clone came up once. The V and J genes are TRBV7-2 and TRBJ2-3, with 10 nucleotides matching TRBD2. The junction had 5 bases not matched to a gene; V was cut back by 5 bases and J by 3 bases. The CDR3 is 15 amino acids. Germline lookup yields CDR1 SGHTA and CDR2 FQGNSA. The CDR3 here is CASSALAGDTDTQYF. CDR3 nucleotide sequence: TGTGCCAGCAGCGCCCTAGCGGGAGATACAGATACGCAGTATTTT.

This rearrangement joins TRBV5-5 to TRBJ2-7, with a weak D call TRBD1 (6 bases). Trimming took off 5 bases at V and 3 bases at J, with 15 bases between the two ends. The CDR3 contains 14 residues. Germline assignment: CDR1 SGHKS and CDR2 YYEKEE (reference sequence). This chain's CDR3 is CASRPTGTFYEQYF. The DNA for the CDR3 is TGTGCCAGCAGACCAACCGGGACATTCTACGAGCAGTACTTC.

This clone was observed a handful of times. The V gene is TRBV18, the J gene TRBJ1-2; 7 bases are a match to TRBD1. In germline, CDR1 is KGHSH, CDR2 LQKENI. The trim removed 4 bases at V and 0 bases at J, leaving 8 bases unmatched. The CDR3 is made up of 16 amino acids. The CDR3 protein is CASSLRGQGANYGYTF. DNA of the CDR3: TGTGCCAGCTCACTCCGCGGCCAGGGGGCTAACTATGGCTACACCTTC.